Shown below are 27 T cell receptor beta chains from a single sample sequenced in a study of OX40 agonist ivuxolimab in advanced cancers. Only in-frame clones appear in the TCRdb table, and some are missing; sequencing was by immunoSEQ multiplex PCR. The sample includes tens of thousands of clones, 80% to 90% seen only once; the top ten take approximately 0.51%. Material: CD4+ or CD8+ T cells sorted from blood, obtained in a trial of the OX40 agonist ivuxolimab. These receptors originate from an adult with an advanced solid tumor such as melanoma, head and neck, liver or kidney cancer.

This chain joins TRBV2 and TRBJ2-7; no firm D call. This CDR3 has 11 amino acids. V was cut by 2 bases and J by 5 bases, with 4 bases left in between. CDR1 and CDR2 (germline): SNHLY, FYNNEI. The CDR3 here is CASSESDEQYF. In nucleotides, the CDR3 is TGTGCCAGCAGTGAATCGGACGAGCAGTACTTC.

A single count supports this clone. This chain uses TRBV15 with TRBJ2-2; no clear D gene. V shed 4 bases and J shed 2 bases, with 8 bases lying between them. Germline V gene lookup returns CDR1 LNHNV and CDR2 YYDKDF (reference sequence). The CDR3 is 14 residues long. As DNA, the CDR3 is TGTGCCACCAGCATACCGCTAAACACCGGGGAGCTGTTTTTT. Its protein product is CATSIPLNTGELFF.

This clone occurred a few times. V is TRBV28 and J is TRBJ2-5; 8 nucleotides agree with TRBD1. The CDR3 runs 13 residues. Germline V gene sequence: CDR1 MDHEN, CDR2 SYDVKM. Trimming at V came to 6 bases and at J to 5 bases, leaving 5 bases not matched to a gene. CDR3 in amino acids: CASSPGGVETQYF. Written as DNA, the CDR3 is TGTGCCAGCAGCCCAGGGGGCGTTGAGACCCAGTACTTC.

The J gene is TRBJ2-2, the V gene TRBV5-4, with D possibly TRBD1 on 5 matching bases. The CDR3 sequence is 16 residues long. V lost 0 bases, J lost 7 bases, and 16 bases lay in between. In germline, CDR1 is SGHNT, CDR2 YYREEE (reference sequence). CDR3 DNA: TGTGCCAGCAGCTTGGGGGCTGCAGGGTTTGGCGGGGAGCTGTTTTTT. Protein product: CASSLGAAGFGGELFF.

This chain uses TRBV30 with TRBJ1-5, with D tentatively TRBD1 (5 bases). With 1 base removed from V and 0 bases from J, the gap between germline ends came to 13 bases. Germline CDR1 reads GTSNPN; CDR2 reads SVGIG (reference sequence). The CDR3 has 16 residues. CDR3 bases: TGTGCCTGGAGTGGGGTCTCGGGGCTTAGCAATCAGCCCCAGCATTTT. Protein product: CAWSGVSGLSNQPQHF. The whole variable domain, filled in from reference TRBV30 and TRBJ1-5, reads SQTIHQWPATLVQPVGSPLSLECTVEGTSNPNLYWYRQAAGRGLQLLFYSVGIGQISSEVPQNLSASRPQDRQFILSSKKLLLSDSGFYLCAWSGVSGLSNQPQHFGDGTRLSIL.

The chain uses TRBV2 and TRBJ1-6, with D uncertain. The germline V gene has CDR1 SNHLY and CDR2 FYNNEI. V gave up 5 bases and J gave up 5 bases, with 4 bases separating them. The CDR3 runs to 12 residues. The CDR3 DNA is TGTGCCAGCAGTTTCAATAATTCACCCCTCCACTTT. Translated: CASSFNNSPLHF.

The CDR3 protein is CAWSVAGPRGANVLTF. The CDR3 DNA follows: TGTGCCTGGAGTGTGGCAGGGCCCCGGGGGGCCAACGTCCTGACTTTC. The V gene is TRBV30, the J gene TRBJ2-6; D is possibly TRBD1 (5 bases). Trimming took 0 bases from V and 4 from J, leaving 13 bases between them. The CDR3 extends over 16 amino acids. Germline assignment: CDR1 GTSNPN and CDR2 SVGIG (reference sequence).

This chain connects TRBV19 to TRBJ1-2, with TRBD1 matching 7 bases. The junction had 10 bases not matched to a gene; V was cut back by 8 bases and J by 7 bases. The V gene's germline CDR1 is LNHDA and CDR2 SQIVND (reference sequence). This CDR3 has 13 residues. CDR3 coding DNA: TGTGCCAGTCAGAGACAGGGATCAGGTGGCTACACCTTC. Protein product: CASQRQGSGGYTF.

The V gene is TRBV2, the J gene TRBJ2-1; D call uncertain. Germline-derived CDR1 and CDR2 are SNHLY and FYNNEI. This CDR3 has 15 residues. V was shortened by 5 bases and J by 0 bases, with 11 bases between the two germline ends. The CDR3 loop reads CASSLLHSSYNEQFF. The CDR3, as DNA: TGTGCCAGCAGTTTGCTACACAGCTCCTACAATGAGCAGTTCTTC.

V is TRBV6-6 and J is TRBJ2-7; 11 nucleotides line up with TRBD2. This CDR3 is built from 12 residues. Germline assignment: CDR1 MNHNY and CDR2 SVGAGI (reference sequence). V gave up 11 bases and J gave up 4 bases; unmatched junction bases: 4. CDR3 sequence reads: CAVAGGRYEQYF. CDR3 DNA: TGTGCCGTAGCGGGAGGGCGGTACGAGCAGTACTTC.

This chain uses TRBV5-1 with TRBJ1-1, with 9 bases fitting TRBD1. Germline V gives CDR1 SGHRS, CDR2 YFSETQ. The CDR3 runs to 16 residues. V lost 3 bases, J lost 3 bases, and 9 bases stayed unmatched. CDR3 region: CASSSPGQGRDTEAFF. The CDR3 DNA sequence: TGCGCCAGCAGCTCCCCGGGACAGGGCCGCGACACTGAAGCTTTCTTT.

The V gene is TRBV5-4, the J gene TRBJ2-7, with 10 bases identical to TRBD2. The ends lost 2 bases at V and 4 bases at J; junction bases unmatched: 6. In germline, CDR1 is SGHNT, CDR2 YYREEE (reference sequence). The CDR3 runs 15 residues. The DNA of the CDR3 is TGTGCCAGCAGCTTACCTGGACTAGCGGAATACGAGCAGTACTTC. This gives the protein CASSLPGLAEYEQYF. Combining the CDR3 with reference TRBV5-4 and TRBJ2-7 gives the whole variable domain ETGVTQSPTHLIKTRGQQVTLRCSSQSGHNTVSWYQQALGQGPQFIFQYYREEENGRGNFPPRFSGLQFPNYSSELNVNALELDDSALYLCASSLPGLAEYEQYFGPGTRLTVT.

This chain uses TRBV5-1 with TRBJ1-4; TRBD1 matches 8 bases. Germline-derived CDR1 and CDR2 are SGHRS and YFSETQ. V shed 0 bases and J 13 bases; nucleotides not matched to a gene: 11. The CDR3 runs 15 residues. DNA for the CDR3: TGCGCCAGCAGCTTGGCCGGGCAGGGGGCCGGCGGACTGTTTTTT. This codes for CASSLAGQGAGGLFF. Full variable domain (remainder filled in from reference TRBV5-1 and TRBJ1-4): KAGVTQTPRYLIKTRGQQVTLSCSPISGHRSVSWYQQTPGQGLQFLFEYFSETQRNKGNFPGRFSGRQFSNSRSEMNVSTLELGDSALYLCASSLAGQGAGGLFFGSGTQLSVL.

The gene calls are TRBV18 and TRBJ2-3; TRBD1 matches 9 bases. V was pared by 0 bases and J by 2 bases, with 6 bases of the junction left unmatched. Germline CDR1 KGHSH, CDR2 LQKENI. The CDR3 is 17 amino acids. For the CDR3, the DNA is TGTGCCAGCTCACCACCGGTGAGGACAGGGGCCACAGATACGCAGTATTTT. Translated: CASSPPVRTGATDTQYF.

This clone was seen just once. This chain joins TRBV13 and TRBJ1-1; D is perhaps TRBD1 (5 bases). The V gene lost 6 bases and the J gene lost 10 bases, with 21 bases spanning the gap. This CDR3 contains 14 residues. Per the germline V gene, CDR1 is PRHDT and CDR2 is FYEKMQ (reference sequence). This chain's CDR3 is CASRPSGRGPRAFF. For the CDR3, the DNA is TGTGCCAGCAGGCCGTCCGGGCGGGGCCCTCGAGCTTTCTTT.

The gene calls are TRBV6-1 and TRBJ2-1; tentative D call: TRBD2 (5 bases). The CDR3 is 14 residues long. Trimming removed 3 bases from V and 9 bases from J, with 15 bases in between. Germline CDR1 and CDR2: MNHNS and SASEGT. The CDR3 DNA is TGTGCCAGCAGTGACGGAGGATCATTGTTTGAGCAGTTCTTC. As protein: CASSDGGSLFEQFF.

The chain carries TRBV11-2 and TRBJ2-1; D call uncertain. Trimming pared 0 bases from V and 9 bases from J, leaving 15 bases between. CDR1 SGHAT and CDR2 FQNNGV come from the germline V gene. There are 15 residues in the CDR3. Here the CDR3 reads CASSLEGPPTGEQFF. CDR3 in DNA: TGTGCCAGCAGCTTAGAAGGCCCACCGACGGGTGAGCAGTTCTTC.

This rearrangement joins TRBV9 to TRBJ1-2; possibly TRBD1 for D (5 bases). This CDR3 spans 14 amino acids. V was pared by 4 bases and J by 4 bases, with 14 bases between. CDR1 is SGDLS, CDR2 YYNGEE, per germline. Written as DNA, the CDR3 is TGTGCCAGCAGCCCCTGGCCGGGGCTCTATGGCTACACCTTC. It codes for CASSPWPGLYGYTF.

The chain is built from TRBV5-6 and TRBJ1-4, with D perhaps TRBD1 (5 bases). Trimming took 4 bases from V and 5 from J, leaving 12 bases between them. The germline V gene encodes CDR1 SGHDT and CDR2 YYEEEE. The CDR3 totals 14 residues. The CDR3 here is CASSTGFENEKLFF. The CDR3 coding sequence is TGTGCCAGCAGCACAGGATTCGAGAATGAAAAACTGTTTTTT. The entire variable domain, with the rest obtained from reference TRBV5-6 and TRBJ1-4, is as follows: DAGVTQSPTHLIKTRGQQVTLRCSPKSGHDTVSWYQQALGQGPQFIFQYYEEEERQRGNFPDRFSGHQFPNYSSELNVNALLLGDSALYLCASSTGFENEKLFFGSGTQLSVL.

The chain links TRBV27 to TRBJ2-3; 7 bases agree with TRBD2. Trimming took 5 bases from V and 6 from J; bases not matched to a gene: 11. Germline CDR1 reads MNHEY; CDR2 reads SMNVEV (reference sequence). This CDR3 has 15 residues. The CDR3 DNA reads TGTGCCAGCAGTCCCCGGGGGGAGGGCAAGGATACGCAGTATTTT. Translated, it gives CASSPRGEGKDTQYF.

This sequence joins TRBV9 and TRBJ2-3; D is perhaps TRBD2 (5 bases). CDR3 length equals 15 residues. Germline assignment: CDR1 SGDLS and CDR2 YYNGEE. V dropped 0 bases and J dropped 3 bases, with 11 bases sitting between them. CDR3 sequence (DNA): TGTGCCAGCAGCGTAGCCGGGATTAGGACAGATACGCAGTATTTT. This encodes CASSVAGIRTDTQYF. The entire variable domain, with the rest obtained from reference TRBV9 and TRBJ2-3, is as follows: DSGVTQTPKHLITATGQRVTLRCSPRSGDLSVYWYQQSLDQGLQFLIQYYNGEERAKGNILERFSAQQFPDLHSELNLSSLELGDSALYFCASSVAGIRTDTQYFGPGTRLTVL.

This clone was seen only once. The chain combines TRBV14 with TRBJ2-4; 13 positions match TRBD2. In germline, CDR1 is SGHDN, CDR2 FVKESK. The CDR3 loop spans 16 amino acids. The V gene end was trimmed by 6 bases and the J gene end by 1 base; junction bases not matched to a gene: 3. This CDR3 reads CASSSTSGRAKNIQYF. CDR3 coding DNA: TGTGCCAGCAGTTCGACTAGCGGGAGGGCCAAAAACATTCAGTACTTC.

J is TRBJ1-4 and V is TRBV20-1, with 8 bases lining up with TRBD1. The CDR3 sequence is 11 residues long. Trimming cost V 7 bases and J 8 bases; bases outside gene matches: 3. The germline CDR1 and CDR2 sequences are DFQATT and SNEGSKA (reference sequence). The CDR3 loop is CSVWTGEKLFF. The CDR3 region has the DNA TGCAGTGTTTGGACAGGGGAAAAACTGTTTTTT.

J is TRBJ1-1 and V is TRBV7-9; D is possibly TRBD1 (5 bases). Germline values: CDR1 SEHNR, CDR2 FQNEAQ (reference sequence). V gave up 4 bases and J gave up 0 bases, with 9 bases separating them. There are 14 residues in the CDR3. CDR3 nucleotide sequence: TGTGCCAGCAGCTCCTCGGGGGTGAACACTGAAGCTTTCTTT. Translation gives CASSSSGVNTEAFF. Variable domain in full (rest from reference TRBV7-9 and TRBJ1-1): DTGVSQNPRHKITKRGQNVTFRCDPISEHNRLYWYRQTLGQGPEFLTYFQNEAQLEKSRLLSDRFSAERPKGSFSTLEIQRTEQGDSAMYLCASSSSGVNTEAFFGQGTRLTVV.

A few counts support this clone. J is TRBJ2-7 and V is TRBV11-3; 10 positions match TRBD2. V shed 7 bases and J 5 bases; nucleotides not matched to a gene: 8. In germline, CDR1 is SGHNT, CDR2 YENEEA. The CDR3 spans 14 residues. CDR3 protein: CASNRAGGPNEQYF. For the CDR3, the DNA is TGTGCCAGCAACCGAGCGGGAGGGCCTAACGAGCAGTACTTC.

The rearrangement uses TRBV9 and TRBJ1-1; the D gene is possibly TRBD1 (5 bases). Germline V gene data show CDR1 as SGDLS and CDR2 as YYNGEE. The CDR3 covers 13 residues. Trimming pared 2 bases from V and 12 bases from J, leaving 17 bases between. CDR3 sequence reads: CASSVSGTEKTFF. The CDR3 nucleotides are TGTGCCAGCAGCGTCTCCGGGACGGAAAAGACTTTCTTT.

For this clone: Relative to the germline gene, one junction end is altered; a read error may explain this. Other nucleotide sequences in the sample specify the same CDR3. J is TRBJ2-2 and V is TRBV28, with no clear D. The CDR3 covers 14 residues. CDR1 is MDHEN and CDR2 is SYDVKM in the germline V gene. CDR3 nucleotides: TGTGCCAGCAGTCCCCCCCAGAACACCGGAGAGCTGTTTTTT. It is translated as CASSPPQNTGELFF.